The text below deals with one TCR beta chain. These data are taken from a study of T cell responses to AZD1222 COVID-19 vaccine. Per germline, CDR1 LGHDT and CDR2 YNNKEL (reference sequence). The CDR3 covers 12 residues. The ends were cut back, 5 bases at V and 7 bases at J, with 12 bases in the middle. Profiled with immunoSEQ multiplex PCR; TCRdb holds only in-frame clones, not every one. Of approximately 85,000 clones detected, 80% to 90% appear once; the ten largest clones hold around 5.9%. Sequenced here: peripheral blood, sampled on day 0 of AZD1222 vaccination. The receptor's source is an adult in good health. The chain uses TRBV3-1 (or the pseudogene TRBV3-2) and TRBJ2-7; D is perhaps TRBD1 (6 bases). The CDR3 loop is CASSVQGVEQYF. DNA of the CDR3: TGTGCCAGCAGCGTACAGGGAGTGGAGCAGTACTTC.